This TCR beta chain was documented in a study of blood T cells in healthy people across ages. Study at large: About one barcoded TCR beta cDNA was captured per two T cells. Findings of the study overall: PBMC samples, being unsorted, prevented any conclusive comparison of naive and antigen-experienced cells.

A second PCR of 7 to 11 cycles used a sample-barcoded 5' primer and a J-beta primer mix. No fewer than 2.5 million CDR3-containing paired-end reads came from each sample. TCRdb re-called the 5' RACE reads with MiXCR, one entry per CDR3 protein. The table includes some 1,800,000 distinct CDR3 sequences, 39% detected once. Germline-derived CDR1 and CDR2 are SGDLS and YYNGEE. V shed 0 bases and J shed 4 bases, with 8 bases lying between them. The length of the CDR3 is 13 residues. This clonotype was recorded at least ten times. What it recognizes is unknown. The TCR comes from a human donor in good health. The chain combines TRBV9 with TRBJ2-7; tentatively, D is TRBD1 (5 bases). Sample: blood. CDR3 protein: CASSVATGYEQYF. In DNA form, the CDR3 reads TGTGCCAGCAGCGTAGCTACAGGTTACGAGCAGTACTTC.